This TCR beta chain emerged from a study of beta chain features in type 1 diabetes. Of note for this clone: No antigen is known for it.

Whole-study findings and limits: Fewer junction insertions and more nucleotide deletions appeared in type 1 diabetes patients.

V was pared by 3 bases and J by 6 bases, with 7 bases of the junction left unmatched. Germline assignment: CDR1 LGHNA and CDR2 YSLEER. CDR3 length equals 15 residues. Since all of the isolated RNA was reverse transcribed, expressed TCRB transcripts were what got sequenced. Around 3.7 million reads was the average for naive, central memory and regulatory T cell samples. Only in-frame clones appear in the TCRdb table, and some are missing; sequencing was by immunoSEQ multiplex PCR. The sample consists of hundreds of thousands of clones, 13% to 15% of them appearing once. This clonotype originated in a woman aged 40 to 50 in good health. The chain is built from TRBV4-3 and TRBJ2-2; 7 bases align to TRBD1. Sequenced: naive CD4+ T cells from blood. For the CDR3, the DNA is TGCGCCAGCAGCCACGACCACAGGGGAGCCGGGGAGCTGTTTTTT. Protein: CASSHDHRGAGELFF.